The rows below give T cell receptor beta chains drawn from one sample of a study of T-cell reconstitution after alpha-beta-depleted transplantation in children. TCRdb ran MiXCR on the PCR reads and lists one entry per CDR3 protein. The table records 81,000 or so distinct CDR3 sequences, around 15% of them present only once. The sequences come from PBMCs, mostly from graft donor cells, collected 180 days after TCRalphabeta/CD19-depleted stem cell transplant. These receptors were collected from a male patient aged 2-15 years who had a stem cell transplant for acute lymphoblastic leukemia, so the T cells may come from the graft donor. Both conserved end residues are part of each CDR3. A D gene is named only where the DNA matches it firmly. Some rows mark clone size as missing; the rest say once, few, many or name a class of expanded clone.

size	D	V	J	DNA	CDR3
.	.	TRBV6-5	TRBJ2-5	TGTGCCAGCAGTTTCTCTGGGACCCAGTACTTC	CASSFSGTQYF
.	.	TRBV5-1	TRBJ1-3	TGCGCCAGCAGCACCGTTGGTCGGGATCCTGGAAACACCATATATTTT	CASSTVGRDPGNTIYF
few	.	TRBV7-7	TRBJ2-1	TGTGCCAGCAGCTCGGACTTGAGCTCCTACAATGAGCAGTTCTTC	CASSSDLSSYNEQFF
.	.	TRBV12-3/TRBV12-4	TRBJ1-2	TGTGCCAGCAGTTTAACAGGGAGGGGTGGCTACACCTTC	CASSLTGRGGYTF
few	.	TRBV6-5	TRBJ2-6	TGTGCCAGCAGTTACTCGATCGGGCCTCCTGGAGGGGCCAACGTCCTGACTTTC	CASSYSIGPPGGANVLTF
.	TRBD1	TRBV6-2/TRBV6-3	TRBJ1-5	TGTGCCAGCAGCCCCGGACAGGCCCCAGGTAATCAGCCCCAGCATTTT	CASSPGQAPGNQPQHF
few	.	TRBV11-2	TRBJ1-2	TGTGCCAGCAGCTCTAGACGCTCGTATGGCTACACCTTC	CASSSRRSYGYTF
.	.	TRBV7-2	TRBJ2-7	TGTGCCAGCAGCATCTGGGACGAATACTCCTACGAGCAGTACTTC	CASSIWDEYSYEQYF
few	TRBD2	TRBV27	TRBJ2-5	TGTGCCAGCAGTTTCCATGTCAGCGGGGGGTACCAAGAGACCCAGTACTTC	CASSFHVSGGYQETQYF
.	.	TRBV12-5	TRBJ1-5	TGTGCTAGTGGTTTGATTGCTAATCAGCCCCAGCATTTT	CASGLIANQPQHF
.	.	TRBV20-1	TRBJ1-1	TGCAGTGTACACCGTCCGGGTACTGAAGCTTTCTTT	CSVHRPGTEAFF
many	TRBD1	TRBV6-2/TRBV6-3	TRBJ2-5	TGTGCCAGCAGTTACCGCCCGGGACAGTGGGAGACCCAGTACTTC	CASSYRPGQWETQYF
.	.	TRBV19	TRBJ2-6	TGTGCCAGTAGGAGCTTAGAGTCAGGGGCCAACGTCCTGACTTTC	CASRSLESGANVLTF
few	TRBD1	TRBV6-1	TRBJ2-2	TGTGCCAGCAGTCAATCCGGGACAGGAGGGCTGTTTTTT	CASSQSGTGGLFF
.	TRBD2	TRBV5-4	TRBJ2-5	TGTGCCAGCAGCGGGGGACTAGCGGGACAAGAGACCCAGTACTTC	CASSGGLAGQETQYF
few	.	TRBV5-6	TRBJ1-6	TGTGCCAGCAGCTTGGAACGGGTATGGGATTCACCCCTCCACTTT	CASSLERVWDSPLHF
.	.	TRBV29-1	TRBJ2-1	TGCAGCGTTGAAGGCGGGTTCCCTCATGAGCAGTTCTTC	CSVEGGFPHEQFF
medium-sized	.	TRBV6-5	TRBJ2-2	TGTGCCAGCAGTTATCAGGACACCGGGGAGCTGTTTTTT	CASSYQDTGELFF
.	TRBD1	TRBV29-1	TRBJ1-2	TGCAGCGCAAGGACAGGCGGCGACTATGGCTACACCTTC	CSARTGGDYGYTF
.	.	TRBV15	TRBJ2-1	TGTGCCACCAGCAGAGATTGGTCGGCGGGGTCCTACAATGAGCAGTTCTTC	CATSRDWSAGSYNEQFF
many	TRBD2	TRBV20-1	TRBJ2-3	TGCAGTGCAACCTTGGGACTAGCGGCTAGCACAGATACGCAGTATTTT	CSATLGLAASTDTQYF
once	.	TRBV6-1	TRBJ2-1	TGTGCCAGCAGTGGGAGAGGGGGGGCCAGGAATGAGCAGTTCTTC	CASSGRGGARNEQFF
.	.	TRBV27	TRBJ2-2	TGTGCCAGCAGTTTAGCGAACGCCGGGGAGCTGTTTTTT	CASSLANAGELFF
few	.	TRBV3-1	TRBJ2-3	TGTGCCAGCAGCCAAGATACAGGGTTAACAGATACGCAGTATTTT	CASSQDTGLTDTQYF
many	.	TRBV5-1	TRBJ2-1	TGCGCCAGCAGCCCGGGGGACTTCGGCTACAATGAGCAGTTCTTC	CASSPGDFGYNEQFF
.	TRBD1	TRBV20-1	TRBJ1-2	TGCAGTGCTGAGGACAGGTCCATCTATGGCTACACCTTC	CSAEDRSIYGYTF
few	.	TRBV6-6	TRBJ1-6	TGTGCCAGCAGCAGAGGGGATTCACCCCTCCACTTT	CASSRGDSPLHF
few	.	TRBV12-3/TRBV12-4	TRBJ2-1	TGTGCCAGCAGTCCCCCCGCAGGGTCCTACAATGAGCAGTTCTTC	CASSPPAGSYNEQFF
many	.	TRBV6-2/TRBV6-3	TRBJ2-5	TGTGCCAGCAGTAGGTCCCCGGGCCCTAAAGAGACCCAGTACTTC	CASSRSPGPKETQYF
.	.	TRBV12-3/TRBV12-4	TRBJ2-2	TGTGCCCGCAGTTTGGGCAGGGGGGTGAACGGGGAGCTGTTTTTT	CARSLGRGVNGELFF
.	TRBD2	TRBV20-1	TRBJ2-5	TGCAGTGCTCCTAGCGGGGGGTCGGGAGAGACCCAGTACTTC	CSAPSGGSGETQYF
.	.	TRBV5-5	TRBJ2-7	TGTGCCAGCAGCTTGGGGCCGATATACGAGCAGTACTTC	CASSLGPIYEQYF